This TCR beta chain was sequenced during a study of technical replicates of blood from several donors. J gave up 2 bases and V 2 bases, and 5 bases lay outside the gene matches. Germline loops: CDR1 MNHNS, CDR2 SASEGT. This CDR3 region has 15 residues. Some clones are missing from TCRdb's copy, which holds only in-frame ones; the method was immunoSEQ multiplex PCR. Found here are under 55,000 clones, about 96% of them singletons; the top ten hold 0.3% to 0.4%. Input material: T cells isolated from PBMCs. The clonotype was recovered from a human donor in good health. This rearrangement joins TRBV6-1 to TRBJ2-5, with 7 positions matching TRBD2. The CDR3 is CASSEMAGDQETQYF. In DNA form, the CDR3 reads TGTGCCAGCAGTGAAATGGCGGGAGATCAAGAGACCCAGTACTTC.